This T cell receptor (beta chain) was profiled in a study of blood T cell repertoires in COVID-19. The CDR3 is made up of 15 amino acids. Losses at the gene ends were 2 bases for V and 5 bases for J; bases not matched to a gene: 6. CDR1 is SEHNR, CDR2 FQNEAQ, per germline (reference sequence). The method was immunoSEQ multiplex PCR; TCRdb's version includes in-frame clones alone and lacks a portion of them. This sample has approximately 310,000 clones, with about 85% found just once. The rearrangement uses TRBV7-9 and TRBJ2-1; 7 bases map to TRBD1. This TCR was sampled from a woman in her twenties or thirties who had been exposed to COVID-19. Input material: PBMCs or T cells enriched from blood (not recorded which). The DNA for the CDR3 is TGTGCCAGCAGCTTAATACCCACAGGGGACAATGAGCAGTTCTTC. Amino acids: CASSLIPTGDNEQFF.